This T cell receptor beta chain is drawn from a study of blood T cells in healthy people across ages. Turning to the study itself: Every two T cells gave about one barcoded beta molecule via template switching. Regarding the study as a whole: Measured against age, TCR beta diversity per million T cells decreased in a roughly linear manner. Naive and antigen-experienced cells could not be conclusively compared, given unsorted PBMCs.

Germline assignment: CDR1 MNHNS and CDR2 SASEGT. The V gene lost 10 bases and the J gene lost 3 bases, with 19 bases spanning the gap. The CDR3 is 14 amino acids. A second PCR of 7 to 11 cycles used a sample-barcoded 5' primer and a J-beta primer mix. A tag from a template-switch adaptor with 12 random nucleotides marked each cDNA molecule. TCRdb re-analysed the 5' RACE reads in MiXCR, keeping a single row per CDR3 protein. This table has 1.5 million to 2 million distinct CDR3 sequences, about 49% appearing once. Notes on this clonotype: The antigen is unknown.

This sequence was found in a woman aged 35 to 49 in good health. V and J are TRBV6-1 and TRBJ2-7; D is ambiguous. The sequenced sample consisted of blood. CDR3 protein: CATLGIYPLYEQYF. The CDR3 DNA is TGTGCCACCCTTGGAATATATCCACTCTACGAGCAGTACTTC.